Listed below are T cell receptor beta chains from one sample, sequenced in a study of T cell responses to AZD1222 COVID-19 vaccine. Clones were read by immunoSEQ multiplex PCR, and TCRdb kept only the in-frame ones, dropping some. In the table there are 75,000 to 85,000 clones, about 92% of which are singletons. Sequencing used peripheral blood, obtained on day 0 of AZD1222 vaccination. All receptors derive from an adult in good health. The CDR3 runs from the conserved cysteine through the conserved F or W. A D gene is named only where the DNA matches it firmly. Clone size is not always given. Where it is, it says once, few, many or a class for expanded clones.

D gene,J gene,clone size,V gene,CDR3 DNA,CDR3 protein
.,TRBJ2-2,.,TRBV7-9,TGTGCCAGCAGCCAACAAGCAGGGGCCGGGGAGCTGTTTTTT,CASSQQAGAGELFF
TRBD2,TRBJ2-1,.,TRBV24-1,TGTGCCACCAGTGATTTGGGCGCTAGCGGGAGTGGCTCCTACAATGAGCAGTTCTTC,CATSDLGASGSGSYNEQFF
TRBD2,TRBJ2-7,.,TRBV5-1,TGCGCCAGCAGCTTGGCCGACTCGTTAGGGGAGGGCTCCTACGAGCAGTACTTC,CASSLADSLGEGSYEQYF
TRBD2,TRBJ2-1,.,TRBV11-3,TGTGCCAGCAGCTTAGTAGAGGTCGCGGGAGGGTACAATGAGCAGTTCTTC,CASSLVEVAGGYNEQFF
.,TRBJ1-2,once,TRBV7-2,TGTGCCAGCAGCTCCGTGAGTTCCTATGGCTACACCTTC,CASSSVSSYGYTF
.,TRBJ2-7,once,TRBV5-1,TGCGCCAGCAGCTTGGGTGTAGGCCCTAAACACGAGCAGTACTTC,CASSLGVGPKHEQYF
.,TRBJ1-1,.,TRBV11-2,TGTGCCAGCAGCTTCGATAGGCAGAACACTGAAGCTTTCTTT,CASSFDRQNTEAFF
TRBD1,TRBJ1-5,few,TRBV10-3,TGTGCCATCAGCCCGGGACAGCAAGATCAGCCCCAGCATTTT,CAISPGQQDQPQHF
TRBD1,TRBJ1-1,.,TRBV11-2,TGTGCCAGCAGCTTTGGACAGGGATGGGACACTGAAGCTTTCTTT,CASSFGQGWDTEAFF
.,TRBJ2-3,once,TRBV2,TGTGCCAGCAGTGACGTGAGGGCCGGTCATACGCAGTATTTT,CASSDVRAGHTQYF
.,TRBJ1-1,.,TRBV7-9,TGTGCCAGCAGCTTAGCTCCAGGGAACACTGAAGCTTTCTTT,CASSLAPGNTEAFF
TRBD2,TRBJ2-1,.,TRBV6-5,TGTGCCAGCAGTAACCTAGCGGGCTCGCATGAGCAGTTCTTC,CASSNLAGSHEQFF
TRBD1,TRBJ1-5,.,TRBV19,TGTGCCAGTAGTAGACAGGGTGATCAGCCCCAGCATTTT,CASSRQGDQPQHF
TRBD2,TRBJ2-7,.,TRBV24-1,TGTGCCAGGTTCCCTAGCGGGAGGCCCTACGAGCAGTACTTC,CARFPSGRPYEQYF
.,TRBJ2-3,.,TRBV10-1,TGCGCCAGCATTAAAGGGGGGCCTAGCACAGATACGCAGTATTTT,CASIKGGPSTDTQYF
.,TRBJ2-7,.,TRBV27,TGTGCCAGCAGTTTAGGAGCCTTCCGAAACCCGGGGGAGCAGTACTTC,CASSLGAFRNPGEQYF
TRBD2,TRBJ2-3,.,TRBV4-1,TGCGCCAGCAGCCAAAATCGCGGGGGGGCAGATACGCAGTATTTT,CASSQNRGGADTQYF
.,TRBJ1-6,.,TRBV7-8,TGTGCCAGCAGCTCCGGGGGGGGTTCCTTTGGCTATTCACCCCTCCACTTT,CASSSGGGSFGYSPLHF
.,TRBJ1-2,few,TRBV2,TGTGCCAATACCTTCGATAGGACCTATGGCTACACCTTC,CANTFDRTYGYTF
TRBD2,TRBJ2-7,.,TRBV7-2,TGTGCCAGCAGCTTTGGGGCTAGCGGGACCTACGAGCAGTACTTC,CASSFGASGTYEQYF
.,TRBJ2-3,.,TRBV29-1,TGCAGCGTCGGGCCTTTCACAGATACGCAGTATTTT,CSVGPFTDTQYF
TRBD1,TRBJ1-1,.,TRBV18,TGTGCCAGCTCACCAGGGGCAGGGGGCTTCGGGAACACTGAAGCTTTCTTT,CASSPGAGGFGNTEAFF
TRBD2,TRBJ2-1,few,TRBV5-1,TGCGCCAGCAGACTTCCCGCGGGAGGGGAGCAGTTCTTC,CASRLPAGGEQFF
.,TRBJ1-3,once,TRBV7-3,TGTGCCAGCAGCTTAAATTTCGGAAACACCATATATTTT,CASSLNFGNTIYF
.,TRBJ2-7,.,TRBV6-5,TGTGCCAGCCACCAGGAATCCCCCTACGAGCAGTACTTC,CASHQESPYEQYF
TRBD2,TRBJ2-1,.,TRBV7-3,TGTGCCAGCAGCCCTACCGGGACTAGCGGATACAATGAGCAGTTCTTC,CASSPTGTSGYNEQFF
.,TRBJ1-5,few,TRBV7-3,TGTGCCAGCAGCTTATTGGGCGGCCAGCCCCAGCATTTT,CASSLLGGQPQHF
.,TRBJ2-7,once,TRBV5-6,TGTGCCAGCAGCTTGCTTGACAGAGACTCCTACGAGCAGTACTTC,CASSLLDRDSYEQYF
TRBD2,TRBJ2-2,.,TRBV4-3,TGCGCCAGCAGCCAAACCCGGCCTATAGCGGGAGGGCCCGGGGAGCTGTTTTTT,CASSQTRPIAGGPGELFF
.,TRBJ2-7,.,TRBV4-2,TGTGCCAGCAGCCACAGTACCCTCTCCTACGAGCAGTACTTC,CASSHSTLSYEQYF
.,TRBJ1-5,.,TRBV6-4,TGTGCCAGACACAGGTATTGTAATCAGCCCCAGCATTTT,CARHRYCNQPQHF
.,TRBJ1-1,.,TRBV12-3/TRBV12-4,TGTGCCAGCAGTCTATACCTGAACACTGAAGCTTTCTTT,CASSLYLNTEAFF
.,TRBJ2-2,.,TRBV11-3,TGTGCCACCCAAGGACTTCTTGGGGAGCTGTTTTTT,CATQGLLGELFF
TRBD1,TRBJ2-3,.,TRBV30,TGTGCCTGGAGTGTGGCGGACAGGGCGATCACAGATACGCAGTATTTT,CAWSVADRAITDTQYF
.,TRBJ1-2,once,TRBV25-1,TGTGCCAGCAGCCGGGGGGAAACTGGCTACACCTTC,CASSRGETGYTF
.,TRBJ1-1,.,TRBV7-2,TGTGCCAGCAGGCGGGATCTGAACACTGAAGCTTTCTTT,CASRRDLNTEAFF
.,TRBJ1-2,once,TRBV4-1,TGCGCCAGCAGCCAAGATCAGCAGGTTGGTGTCTACACCTTC,CASSQDQQVGVYTF
.,TRBJ2-1,.,TRBV19,TGTGCCAGTAGTTGGGGCGGGAATGCATACAATGAGCAGTTCTTC,CASSWGGNAYNEQFF
TRBD2,TRBJ2-2,.,TRBV3-1/TRBV3-2,TGTGCCAGCTCACCTAGCGGACGGGTCACCGGGGAGCTGTTTTTT,CASSPSGRVTGELFF
.,TRBJ1-5,.,TRBV3-1/TRBV3-2,TGTGCCAGCAGCCGAACAGAGAGCAATCAGCCCCAGCATTTT,CASSRTESNQPQHF
.,TRBJ2-1,.,TRBV6-5,TGTGCCAGCAGTTACTCTTCGGGGAATCGTAACAATGAGCAGTTCTTC,CASSYSSGNRNNEQFF
TRBD1,TRBJ1-2,.,TRBV6-5,TGTGCCACCGACCGGGACAGGGGCGGCTACACCTTC,CATDRDRGGYTF
.,TRBJ2-5,.,TRBV6-2/TRBV6-3,TGTGCCAGCAGTTGGGCAGCAGGCCAGTACTTC,CASSWAAGQYF
TRBD1,TRBJ1-2,once,TRBV3-1/TRBV3-2,TGTGCCAGCAGCCAACCGGGACAGGTCATCTATGGCTACACCTTC,CASSQPGQVIYGYTF
TRBD2,TRBJ2-7,.,TRBV6-5,TGTGCCAGCATCGGCGGGGGGGAGCACGAGCAGTACTTC,CASIGGGEHEQYF
TRBD1,TRBJ1-5,.,TRBV5-8,TGTGCCAGCAGCTTGGGACAGGGGTTTTATCAGCCCCAGCATTTT,CASSLGQGFYQPQHF
.,TRBJ2-1,.,TRBV10-3,TGTGCCATGTCTAGGGGGGGGAATGAGCAGTTCTTC,CAMSRGGNEQFF
TRBD2,TRBJ2-7,.,TRBV6-4,TGTGCCAGCAGCCTCCAAGCGGGAGGCTCCTACGAGCAGTACTTC,CASSLQAGGSYEQYF